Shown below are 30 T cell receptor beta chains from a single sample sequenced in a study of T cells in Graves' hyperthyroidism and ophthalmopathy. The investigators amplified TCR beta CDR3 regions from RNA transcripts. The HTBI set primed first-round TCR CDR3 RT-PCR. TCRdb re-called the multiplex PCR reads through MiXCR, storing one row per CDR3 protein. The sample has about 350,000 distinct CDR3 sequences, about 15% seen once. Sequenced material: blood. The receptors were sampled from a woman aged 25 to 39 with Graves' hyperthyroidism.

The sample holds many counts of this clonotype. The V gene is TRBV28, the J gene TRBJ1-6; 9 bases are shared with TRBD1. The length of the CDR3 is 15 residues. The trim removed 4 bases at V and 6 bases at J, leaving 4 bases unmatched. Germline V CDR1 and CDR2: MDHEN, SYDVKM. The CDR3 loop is CASSWGQGGNSPLHF. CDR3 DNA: TGTGCCAGCAGTTGGGGACAGGGTGGTAATTCACCCCTCCACTTT.

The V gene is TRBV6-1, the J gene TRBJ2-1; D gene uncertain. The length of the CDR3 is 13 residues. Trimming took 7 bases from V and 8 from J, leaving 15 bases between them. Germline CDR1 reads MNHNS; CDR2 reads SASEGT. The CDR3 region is CASIQRRADEQFF. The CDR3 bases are TGTGCCAGCATCCAGCGAAGGGCGGATGAGCAGTTCTTC.

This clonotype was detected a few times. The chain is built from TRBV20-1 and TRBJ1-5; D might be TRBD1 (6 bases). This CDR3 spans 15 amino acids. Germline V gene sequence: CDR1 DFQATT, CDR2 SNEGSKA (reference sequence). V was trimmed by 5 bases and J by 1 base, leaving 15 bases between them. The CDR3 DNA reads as TGCAGTGCTTCCTTTGAGGACAGCAGCAATCAGCCCCAGCATTTT. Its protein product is CSASFEDSSNQPQHF.

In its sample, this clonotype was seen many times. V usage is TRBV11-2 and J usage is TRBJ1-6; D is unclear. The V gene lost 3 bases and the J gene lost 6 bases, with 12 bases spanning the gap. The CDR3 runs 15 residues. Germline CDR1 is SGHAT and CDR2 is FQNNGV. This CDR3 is CASSFHRGTNSPLHF. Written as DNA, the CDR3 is TGTGCCAGCAGCTTCCACAGAGGAACTAATTCACCCCTCCACTTT.

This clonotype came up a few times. The DNA of the CDR3 is TGCAGTGCTTCCGGGACTAGCGGGGCCTTTTCCTACAATGAGCAGTTCTTC. The encoded protein is CSASGTSGAFSYNEQFF. The V call is TRBV20-1, the J call TRBJ2-1, with 13 bases identical to TRBD2. CDR1 is DFQATT and CDR2 is SNEGSKA in the germline V gene (reference sequence). The CDR3 has 17 residues. V was clipped by 5 bases and J by 1 base; unmatched bases: 8.

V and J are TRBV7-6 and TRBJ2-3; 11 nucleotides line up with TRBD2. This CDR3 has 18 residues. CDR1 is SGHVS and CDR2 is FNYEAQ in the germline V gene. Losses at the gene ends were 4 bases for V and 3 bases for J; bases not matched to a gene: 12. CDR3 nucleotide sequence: TGTGCCAGCAGCTACTCCGGGACTAGCGGCCTGGGAACAGATACGCAGTATTTT. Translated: CASSYSGTSGLGTDTQYF.

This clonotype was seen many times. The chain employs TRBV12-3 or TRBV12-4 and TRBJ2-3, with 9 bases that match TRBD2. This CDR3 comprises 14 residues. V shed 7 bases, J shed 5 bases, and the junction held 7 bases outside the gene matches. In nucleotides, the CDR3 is TGTGCCAGCAACCTCGCGCGGGGGGGAGATACGCAGTATTTT. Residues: CASNLARGGDTQYF.

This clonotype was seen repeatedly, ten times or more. The CDR3 DNA reads as TGTGCCAGCAGCAAGGGAGCTTACGAGCAGTACTTC. As protein: CASSKGAYEQYF. V is TRBV3-1 and J is TRBJ2-7; a possible D gene is TRBD2 (5 bases). Germline assignment: CDR1 LGHDT and CDR2 YNNKEL (reference sequence). V lost 5 bases, J lost 4 bases, and 9 bases lay in between. This CDR3 spans 12 amino acids.

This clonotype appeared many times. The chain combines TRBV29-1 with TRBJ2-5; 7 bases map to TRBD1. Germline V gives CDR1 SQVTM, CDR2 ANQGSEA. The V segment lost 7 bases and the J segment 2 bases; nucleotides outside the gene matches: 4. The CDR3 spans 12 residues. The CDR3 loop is CSAGTVQETQYF. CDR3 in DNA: TGCAGCGCCGGGACAGTTCAAGAGACCCAGTACTTC.

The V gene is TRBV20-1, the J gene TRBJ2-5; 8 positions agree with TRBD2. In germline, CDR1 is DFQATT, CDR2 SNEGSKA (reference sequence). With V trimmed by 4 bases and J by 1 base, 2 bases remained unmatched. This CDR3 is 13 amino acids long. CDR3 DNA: TGCAGTGCTAAAACTAGCGGCCAAGAGACCCAGTACTTC. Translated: CSAKTSGQETQYF.

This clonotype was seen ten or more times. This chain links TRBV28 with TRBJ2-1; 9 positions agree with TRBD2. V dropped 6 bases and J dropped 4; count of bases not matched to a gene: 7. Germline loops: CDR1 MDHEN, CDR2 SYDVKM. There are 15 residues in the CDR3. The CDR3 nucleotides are TGTGCCAGCAGCTCCGGACTAGCGTTGTACAATGAGCAGTTCTTC. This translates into CASSSGLALYNEQFF.

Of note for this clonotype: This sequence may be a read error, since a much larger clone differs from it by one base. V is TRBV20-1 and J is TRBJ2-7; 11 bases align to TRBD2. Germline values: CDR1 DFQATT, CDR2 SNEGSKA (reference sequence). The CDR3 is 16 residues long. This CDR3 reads CSARAGLAGGPGEQHF. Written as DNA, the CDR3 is TGCAGTGCTAGAGCGGGCTTAGCGGGAGGGCCTGGCGAGCAGCACTTC.

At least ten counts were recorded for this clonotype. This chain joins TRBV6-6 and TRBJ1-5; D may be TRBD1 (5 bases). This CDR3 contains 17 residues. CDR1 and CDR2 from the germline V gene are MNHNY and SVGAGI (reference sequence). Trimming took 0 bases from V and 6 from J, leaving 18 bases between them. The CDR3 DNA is TGTGCCAGCAGTTACTCGAGGGCAGGGAAGAACGTTCAGCCCCAGCATTTT. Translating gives CASSYSRAGKNVQPQHF.

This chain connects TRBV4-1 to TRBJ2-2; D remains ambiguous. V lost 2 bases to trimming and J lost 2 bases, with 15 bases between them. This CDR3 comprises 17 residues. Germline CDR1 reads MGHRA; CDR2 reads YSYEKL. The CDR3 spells CASSQQAQRENTGELFF. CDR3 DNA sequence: TGCGCCAGCAGCCAACAGGCCCAAAGAGAAAACACCGGGGAGCTGTTTTTT.

The CDR3 spells CASSNQDRDRYEQYF. CDR3 in DNA: TGTGCCAGCAGCAACCAGGACAGGGATAGGTACGAGCAGTACTTC. This chain joins TRBV28 and TRBJ2-7; TRBD1 aligns across 8 bases. With V trimmed by 6 bases and J by 4 bases, 11 bases remained unmatched. Germline V CDR1 and CDR2: MDHEN, SYDVKM. The CDR3 has 15 residues. The variable domain in full, completed from reference TRBV28 and TRBJ2-7, reads DVKVTQSSRYLVKRTGEKVFLECVQDMDHENMFWYRQDPGLGLRLIYFSYDVKMKEKGDIPEGYSVSREKKERFSLILESASTNQTSMYLCASSNQDRDRYEQYFGPGTRLTVT.

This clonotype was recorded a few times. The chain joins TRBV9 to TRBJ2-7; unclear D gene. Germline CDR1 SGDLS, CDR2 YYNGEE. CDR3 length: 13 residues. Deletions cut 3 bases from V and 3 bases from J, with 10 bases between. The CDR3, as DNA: TGTGCCAGCAGCGGGCAGGTGGGCTACGAGCAGTACTTC. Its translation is CASSGQVGYEQYF.

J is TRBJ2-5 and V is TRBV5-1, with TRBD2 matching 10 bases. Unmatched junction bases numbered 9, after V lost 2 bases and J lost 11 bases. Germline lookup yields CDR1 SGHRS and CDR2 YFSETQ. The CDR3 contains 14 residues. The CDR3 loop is CASSLGQLAGAQYF. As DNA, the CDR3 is TGCGCCAGCAGCTTAGGCCAGCTAGCGGGAGCACAGTACTTC.

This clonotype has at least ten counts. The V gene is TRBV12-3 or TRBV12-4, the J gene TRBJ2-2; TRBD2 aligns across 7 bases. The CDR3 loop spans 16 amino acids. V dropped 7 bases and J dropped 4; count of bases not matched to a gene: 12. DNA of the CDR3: TGTGCCAGCAAAAAGGCGGGGGTAGGGCTCACCGGGGAGCTGTTTTTT. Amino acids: CASKKAGVGLTGELFF.

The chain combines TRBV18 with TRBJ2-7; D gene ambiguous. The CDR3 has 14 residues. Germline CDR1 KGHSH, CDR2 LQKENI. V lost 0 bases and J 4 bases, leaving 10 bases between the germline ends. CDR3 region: CASSPPANRYEQYF. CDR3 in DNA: TGTGCCAGCTCACCACCCGCCAACCGGTACGAGCAGTACTTC. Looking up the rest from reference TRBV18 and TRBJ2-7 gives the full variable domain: NAGVMQNPRHLVRRRGQEARLRCSPMKGHSHVYWYRQLPEEGLKFMVYLQKENIIDESGMPKERFSAEFPKEGPSILRIQQVVRGDSAAYFCASSPPANRYEQYFGPGTRLTVT.

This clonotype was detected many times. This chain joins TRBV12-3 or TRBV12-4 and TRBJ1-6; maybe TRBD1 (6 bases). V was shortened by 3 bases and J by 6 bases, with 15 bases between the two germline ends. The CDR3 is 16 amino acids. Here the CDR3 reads CASSLSRQAGNSPLHF. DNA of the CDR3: TGTGCCAGCAGTTTGTCTCGACAGGCTGGTAATTCACCCCTCCACTTT.

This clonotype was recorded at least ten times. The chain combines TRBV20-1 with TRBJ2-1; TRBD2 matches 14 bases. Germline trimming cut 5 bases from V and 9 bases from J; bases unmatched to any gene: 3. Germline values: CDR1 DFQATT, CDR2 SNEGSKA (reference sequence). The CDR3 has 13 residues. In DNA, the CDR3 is TGCAGTGCTGGGACTAGCGGGAGCGGTGAGCAGTTCTTC. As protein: CSAGTSGSGEQFF.

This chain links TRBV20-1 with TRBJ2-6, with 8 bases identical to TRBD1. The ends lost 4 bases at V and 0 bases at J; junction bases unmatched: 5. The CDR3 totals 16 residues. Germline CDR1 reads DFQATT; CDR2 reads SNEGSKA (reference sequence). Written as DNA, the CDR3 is TGCAGTGCTACGACAGGGGAGAGCTCTGGGGCCAACGTCCTGACTTTC. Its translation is CSATTGESSGANVLTF.

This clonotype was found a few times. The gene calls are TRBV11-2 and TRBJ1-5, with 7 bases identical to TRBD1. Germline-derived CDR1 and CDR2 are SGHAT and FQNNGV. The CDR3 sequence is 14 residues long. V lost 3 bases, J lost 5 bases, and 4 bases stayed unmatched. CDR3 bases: TGTGCCAGCAGCTTTCAGGGGGTCGATCAGCCCCAGCATTTT. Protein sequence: CASSFQGVDQPQHF.

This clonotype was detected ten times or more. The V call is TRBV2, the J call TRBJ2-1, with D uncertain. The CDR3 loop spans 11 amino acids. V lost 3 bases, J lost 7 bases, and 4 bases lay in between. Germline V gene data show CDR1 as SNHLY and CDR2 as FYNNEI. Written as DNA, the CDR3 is TGTGCCAGCAGTGACCAGAATGAGCAGTTCTTC. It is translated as CASSDQNEQFF. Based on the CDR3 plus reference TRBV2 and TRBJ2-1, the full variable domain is EPEVTQTPSHQVTQMGQEVILRCVPISNHLYFYWYRQILGQKVEFLVSFYNNEISEKSEIFDDQFSVERPDGSNFTLKIRSTKLEDSAMYFCASSDQNEQFFGPGTRLTVL.

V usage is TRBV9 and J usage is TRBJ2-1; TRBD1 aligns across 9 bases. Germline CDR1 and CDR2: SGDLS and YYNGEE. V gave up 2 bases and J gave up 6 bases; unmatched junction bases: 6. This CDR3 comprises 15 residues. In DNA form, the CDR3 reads TGTGCCAGCAGCGTCCAAGGGACAGGGTTCAATGAGCAGTTCTTC. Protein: CASSVQGTGFNEQFF.

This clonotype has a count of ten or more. DNA for the CDR3: TGTGCATCATCGATGACAGGGGGCGGAACTGAAGCTTTCTTT. Translated: CASSMTGGGTEAFF. The gene calls are TRBV7-9 and TRBJ1-1, with TRBD1 identical over 10 bases. The CDR3 contains 14 residues. Germline CDR1 and CDR2: SEHNR and FQNEAQ (reference sequence).

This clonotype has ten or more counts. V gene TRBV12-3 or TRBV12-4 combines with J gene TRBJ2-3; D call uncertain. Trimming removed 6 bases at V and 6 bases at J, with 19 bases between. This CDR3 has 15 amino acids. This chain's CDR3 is CASRLPFSGADTQYF. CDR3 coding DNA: TGTGCCAGCAGGCTTCCTTTTTCAGGAGCCGATACGCAGTATTTT.

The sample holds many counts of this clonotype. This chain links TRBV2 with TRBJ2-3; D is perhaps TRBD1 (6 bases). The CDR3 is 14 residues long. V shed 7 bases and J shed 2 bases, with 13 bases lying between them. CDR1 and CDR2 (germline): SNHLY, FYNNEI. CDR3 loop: CASKKDSVTDTQYF. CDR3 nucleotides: TGTGCCAGCAAAAAGGACAGCGTCACAGATACGCAGTATTTT.

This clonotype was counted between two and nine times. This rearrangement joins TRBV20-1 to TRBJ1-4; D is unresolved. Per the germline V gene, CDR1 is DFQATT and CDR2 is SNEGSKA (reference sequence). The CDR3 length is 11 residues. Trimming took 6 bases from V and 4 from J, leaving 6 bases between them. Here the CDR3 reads CSANSNEKLFF. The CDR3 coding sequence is TGCAGTGCAAACAGTAATGAAAAACTGTTTTTT.

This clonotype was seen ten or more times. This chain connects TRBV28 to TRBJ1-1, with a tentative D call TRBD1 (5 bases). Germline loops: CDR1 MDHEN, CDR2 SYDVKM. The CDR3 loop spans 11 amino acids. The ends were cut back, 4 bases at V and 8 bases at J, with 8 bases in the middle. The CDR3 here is CASSSPGEAFF. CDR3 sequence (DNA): TGTGCCAGCAGTTCACCAGGGGAAGCTTTCTTT.